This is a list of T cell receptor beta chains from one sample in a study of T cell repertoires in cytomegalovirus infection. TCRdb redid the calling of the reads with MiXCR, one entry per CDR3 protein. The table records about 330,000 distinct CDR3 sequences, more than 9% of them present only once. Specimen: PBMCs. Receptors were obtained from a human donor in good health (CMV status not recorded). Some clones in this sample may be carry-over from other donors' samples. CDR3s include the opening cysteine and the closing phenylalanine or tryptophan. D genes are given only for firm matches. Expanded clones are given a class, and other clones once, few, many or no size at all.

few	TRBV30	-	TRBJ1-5	CAWSVTNQPQHF	TGTGCCTGGAGTGTCACCAATCAGCCCCAGCATTTT
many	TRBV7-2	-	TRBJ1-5	CASSTPPGSGQPQHF	TGTGCCAGCAGCACACCTCCAGGGTCGGGGCAGCCCCAGCATTTT
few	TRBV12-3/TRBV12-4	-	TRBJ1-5	CASSPQTGISDAQPQHF	TGTGCCAGCAGTCCCCAAACCGGGATCTCAGACGCTCAGCCCCAGCATTTT
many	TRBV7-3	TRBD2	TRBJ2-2	CASSFAGAGELFF	TGTGCCAGCAGCTTCGCGGGGGCCGGGGAGCTGTTTTTT
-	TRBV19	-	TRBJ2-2	CASTFRGSGELFF	TGTGCCAGTACCTTTAGGGGGTCCGGGGAGCTGTTTTTT
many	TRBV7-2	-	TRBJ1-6	CASSYGTDSANSPLHF	TGTGCCAGCAGTTACGGGACGGATTCTGCGAATTCACCCCTCCACTTT
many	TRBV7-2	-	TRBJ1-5	CASSEGHANQPQHF	TGTGCCAGCAGCGAGGGACACGCAAATCAGCCCCAGCATTTT
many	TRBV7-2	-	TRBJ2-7	CASSFNTFYEQYF	TGTGCCAGCAGCTTTAACACCTTCTACGAGCAGTACTTC
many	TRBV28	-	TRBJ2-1	CASRIRRTTYNEQFF	TGTGCCAGCAGAATACGTCGAACTACCTACAATGAGCAGTTCTTC
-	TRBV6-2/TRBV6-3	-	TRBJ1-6	CASYRGGESPLHF	TGTGCCAGCTATCGGGGCGGTGAATCACCCCTCCACTTT
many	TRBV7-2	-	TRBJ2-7	CASSPRRGRSHEQYF	TGTGCCAGCAGCCCCAGGAGGGGGAGGTCCCACGAGCAGTACTTC
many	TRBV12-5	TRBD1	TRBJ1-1	CASGRDRNTEAFF	TGTGCTAGTGGACGGGACAGGAACACTGAAGCTTTCTTT
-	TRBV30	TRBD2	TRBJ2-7	CAWSELAGGPLSYEQYF	TGTGCCTGGAGTGAACTAGCGGGAGGGCCTCTTTCGTACGAGCAGTACTTC
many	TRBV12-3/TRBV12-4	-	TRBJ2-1	CASTLRGGGEQFF	TGTGCCAGCACCCTGAGGGGGGGCGGTGAGCAGTTCTTC
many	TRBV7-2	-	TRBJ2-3	CASSSLLEGFTDTQYF	TGTGCCAGCAGTTCCTTGCTGGAGGGATTCACAGATACGCAGTATTTT
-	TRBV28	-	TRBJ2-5	CASRPLGPSNAQYF	TGTGCCAGCAGACCCCTGGGGCCGTCGAACGCCCAGTACTTC
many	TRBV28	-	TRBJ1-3	CASSLRVGGGNTIYF	TGTGCCAGCAGTCTCCGTGTTGGCGGAGGGAACACCATATATTTT
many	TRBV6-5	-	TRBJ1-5	CASSYRGGKNNQPQHF	TGTGCCAGCAGTTACAGGGGAGGGAAGAACAATCAGCCCCAGCATTTT
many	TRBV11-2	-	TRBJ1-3	CASSPRTGRADTIYF	TGTGCCAGCAGCCCCCGGACGGGGAGGGCGGACACCATATATTTT
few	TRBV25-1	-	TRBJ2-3	CASRIPGVDTQYF	TGTGCCAGCAGAATCCCCGGGGTAGATACGCAGTATTTT